This TCR beta chain is drawn from a study of T cell responses to AZD1222 COVID-19 vaccine (dated by TCRdb to the early 2020s). Study-wide context: Because spike-specific TCR depth and breadth did not differ between the two schedules, AZD1222 recipients who got a second dose at roughly 4 weeks were pooled with those who got a second dose at roughly 12 weeks. Enrollment into the trials was organized by age into subgroups of 18-55, 56-69 and 70-plus years, and those subgroups contained roughly 150, 30 and 60 TCR-sequenced participants, respectively. A total of 230 or so trial participants underwent TCR sequencing, of whom 200 to 220 received two doses of AZD1222 and approximately 25 received two doses of the MenACWY control vaccine. The investigation overall reported the following: CD4 TCRs associated with the vaccine covered the entire spike protein, and the dominant responses were in regions 160-218 and 743-854. Participants were mostly white British, with more females than males. The authors suggested clonal diversity may have been underestimated. After two AZD1222 doses, both the breadth and the depth of spike-specific TCRs were significantly higher than at day 0 and than in MenACWY recipients. No day 14 peak-response samples were available, so repertoires were characterized only after the peak T cell response. The 56-69-year group was small, and its depth increase did not reach significance, likely because of low power. Reportedly, almost half of the unique spike-specific TCRs recognized epitopes lying outside the regions that are mutated in the B.1.351 and B.1.1.7 variants. Conclusions about previously exposed vaccinees were limited because only a handful of AZD1222 recipients were SARS-CoV-2 seropositive at baseline.

The intended sense of this specimen's time point label: baseline before first vaccination. Vaccinee samples came from UK trials COV001 and COV002, including a single-blind randomized controlled phase 2/3 trial of AZD1222 (ChAdOx1 nCoV-19) in healthy adults. For TCRbeta chain sequencing, PBMC samples were collected from trial participants at day 0 and at day 28 after the second dose. The CDR3 regions of human TCRbeta chains were subjected to immunosequencing. In the authors' own workflow: Repertoire TCRs were checked for matches against a reference library of SARS-CoV-2-specific TCRs that had been generated using the MIRA antigen-specificity platform. Breadth was defined as the fraction of unique TCRs that were SARS-CoV-2-associated. Depth was defined as the fraction of total T cells that were SARS-CoV-2-associated. Using the MIRA data, each spike-specific TCR was assigned both to the spike region to which the TCR was reactive and to a CD4 or CD8 class. Log10-transformed breadth and depth values were compared by one-way ANOVA with Sidak's multiple comparisons tests. TCRdb mirrors the immuneACCESS table, restricted to in-frame sequences. Some clones are absent from its copies; in checked studies, under half trace to an unresolved V gene, and the reason for the others is unknown. The DNA was the basis for D and trimming; V, J and clone size are from that table. The table for this sample lists over 150,000 clones; approximately 92% of them were counted only once. The ten top clones hold about 9.4% of the sample.

On this clone: Its antigen has not been determined. There are no base qualities to consult, and no much larger clone falls within one base.

According to the germline V gene, CDR1 reads SNHLY and CDR2 reads FYNNEI. V sheds 3 bases and J sheds 4 bases, leaving 6 bases between their ends. Inclusive of the bounding cysteine and phenylalanine, the CDR3 is 13 residues long. The sequence is cut down to CDR3 DNA, 39 bases in frame from base 1. The TCR originated in an adult in good health. This material consisted of peripheral blood, taken on day 0 of AZD1222 vaccination. The chain is made from TRBV2 and TRBJ2-2; the D segment cannot be called with confidence. The CDR3 has the sequence CASSEAVTGELFF. The nucleotides are TGTGCCAGCAGTGAGGCGGTCACCGGGGAGCTGTTTTTT.